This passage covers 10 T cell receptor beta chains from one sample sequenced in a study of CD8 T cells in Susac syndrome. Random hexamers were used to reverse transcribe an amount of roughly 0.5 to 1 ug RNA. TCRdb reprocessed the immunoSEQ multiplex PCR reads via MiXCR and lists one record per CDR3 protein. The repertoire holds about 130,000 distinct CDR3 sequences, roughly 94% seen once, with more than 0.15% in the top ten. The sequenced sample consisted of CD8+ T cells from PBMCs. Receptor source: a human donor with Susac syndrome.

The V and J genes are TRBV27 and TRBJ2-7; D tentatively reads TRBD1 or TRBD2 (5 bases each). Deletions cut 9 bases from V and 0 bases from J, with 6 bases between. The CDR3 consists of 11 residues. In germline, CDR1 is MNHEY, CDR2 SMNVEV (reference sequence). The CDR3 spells CASGGSYEQYF. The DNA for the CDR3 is TGTGCCAGTGGGGGCTCCTACGAGCAGTACTTC.

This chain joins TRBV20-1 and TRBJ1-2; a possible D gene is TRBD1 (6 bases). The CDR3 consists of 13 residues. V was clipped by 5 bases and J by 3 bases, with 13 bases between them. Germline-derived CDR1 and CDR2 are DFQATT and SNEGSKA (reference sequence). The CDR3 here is CSAPRQDHYGYTF. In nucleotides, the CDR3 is TGCAGTGCTCCCAGACAGGACCACTATGGCTACACCTTC.

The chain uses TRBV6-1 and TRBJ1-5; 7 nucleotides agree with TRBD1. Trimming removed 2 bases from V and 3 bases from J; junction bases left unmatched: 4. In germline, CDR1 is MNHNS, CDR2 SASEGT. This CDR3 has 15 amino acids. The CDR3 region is CASSEYTGANQPQHF. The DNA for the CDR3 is TGTGCCAGCAGTGAATATACAGGGGCCAATCAGCCCCAGCATTTT.

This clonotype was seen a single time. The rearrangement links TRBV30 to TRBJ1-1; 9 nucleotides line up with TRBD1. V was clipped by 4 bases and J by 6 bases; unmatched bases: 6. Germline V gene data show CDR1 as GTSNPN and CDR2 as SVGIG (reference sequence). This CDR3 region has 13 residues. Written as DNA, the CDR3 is TGTGCCTGGAAAAAGACAGGGGGGGCTGAAGCTTTCTTT. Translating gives CAWKKTGGAEAFF.

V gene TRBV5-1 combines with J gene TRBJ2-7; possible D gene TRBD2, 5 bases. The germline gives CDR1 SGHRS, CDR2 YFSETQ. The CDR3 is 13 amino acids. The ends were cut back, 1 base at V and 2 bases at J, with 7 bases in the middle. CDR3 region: CASSLRRTYEQYF. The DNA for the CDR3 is TGCGCCAGCAGCTTGAGGAGGACCTACGAGCAGTACTTC.

CDR3 sequence: CASRDNNYEQYF. In DNA, the CDR3 is TGTGCCAGCAGGGACAACAACTACGAGCAGTACTTC. This rearrangement joins TRBV6-6 to TRBJ2-7; D perhaps matches TRBD1 (5 bases). This CDR3 contains 12 residues. The ends were cut back, 6 bases at V and 3 bases at J, with 9 bases in the middle. CDR1 is MNHNY and CDR2 is SVGAGI in the germline V gene (reference sequence).

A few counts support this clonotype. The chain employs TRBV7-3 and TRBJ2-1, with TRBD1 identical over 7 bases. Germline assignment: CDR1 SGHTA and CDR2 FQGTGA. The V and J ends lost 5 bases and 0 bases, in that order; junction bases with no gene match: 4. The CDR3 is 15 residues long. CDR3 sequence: CASSQQGSSYNEQFF. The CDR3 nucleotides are TGTGCCAGCAGCCAACAGGGGAGCTCCTACAATGAGCAGTTCTTC.

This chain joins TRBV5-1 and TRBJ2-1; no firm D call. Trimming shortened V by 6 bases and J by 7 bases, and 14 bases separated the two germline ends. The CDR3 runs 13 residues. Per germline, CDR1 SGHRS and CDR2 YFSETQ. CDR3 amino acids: CASTGENWNEQFF. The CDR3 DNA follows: TGCGCCAGCACCGGAGAGAATTGGAATGAGCAGTTCTTC.

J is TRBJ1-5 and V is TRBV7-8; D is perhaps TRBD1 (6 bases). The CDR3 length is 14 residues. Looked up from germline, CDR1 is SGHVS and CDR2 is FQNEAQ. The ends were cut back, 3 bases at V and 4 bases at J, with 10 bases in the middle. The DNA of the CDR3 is TGTGCCAGCAGCTTGCCGGACAGTAATCAGCCCCAGCATTTT. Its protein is CASSLPDSNQPQHF.

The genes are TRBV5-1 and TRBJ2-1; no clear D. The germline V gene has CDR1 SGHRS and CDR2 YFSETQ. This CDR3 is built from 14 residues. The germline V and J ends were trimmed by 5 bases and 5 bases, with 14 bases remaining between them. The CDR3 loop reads CASRGFLPDNEQFF. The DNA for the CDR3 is TGCGCCAGCAGAGGGTTCCTACCGGACAATGAGCAGTTCTTC.